One sample yielded the 5 T cell receptor beta chains listed below, sequenced in a study of T cell changes during pregnancy in multiple sclerosis. Produced via immunoSEQ multiplex PCR; TCRdb's table is partial and in-frame only. The data contain tens of thousands of clones, 75% to 95% of them singletons. The source material was peripheral blood, sampled in the third trimester of pregnancy. The receptors here all came from a female donor in good health, enrolled as a control in a pregnancy study.

This clone was seen a few times. The gene calls are TRBV19 and TRBJ2-1; a possible D gene is TRBD2 (7 bases). V lost 8 bases and J 4 bases, leaving 15 bases between the germline ends. The CDR3 loop spans 14 amino acids. The V gene's germline CDR1 is LNHDA and CDR2 SQIVND (reference sequence). CDR3 sequence: CASSKRGGYNEQFF. The DNA for the CDR3 is TGTGCCAGTTCAAAGAGGGGGGGATACAATGAGCAGTTCTTC.

In its sample, this clone was seen once. The chain combines TRBV5-1 with TRBJ1-2; possibly TRBD1 for D (6 bases). Per the germline V gene, CDR1 is SGHRS and CDR2 is YFSETQ. V lost 2 bases and J 2 bases, leaving 16 bases between the germline ends. The CDR3 runs to 16 residues. This CDR3 is CASSLLQGSQNYGYTF. DNA for the CDR3: TGCGCCAGCAGCTTATTACAGGGTTCCCAAAACTATGGCTACACCTTC.

CDR3 nucleotides: TGTGCCAGTAGTTCAGCGGGTTGGTGGCCCCAGCATTTT. The encoded protein is CASSSAGWWPQHF. The J gene is TRBJ1-5, the V gene TRBV19; D uncertain. V dropped 5 bases and J dropped 9 bases, with 14 bases sitting between them. Germline V gene sequence: CDR1 LNHDA, CDR2 SQIVND (reference sequence). The CDR3 loop spans 13 amino acids.

The chain uses TRBV7-2 and TRBJ1-4; D is unclear. Germline V CDR1 and CDR2: SGHTA, FQGNSA. This CDR3 is 14 amino acids long. V shed 5 bases and J shed 4 bases, with 11 bases lying between them. The CDR3 loop reads CASSPFAFNEKLFF. The CDR3 DNA is TGTGCCAGCAGCCCGTTCGCGTTTAATGAAAAACTGTTTTTT.

This rearrangement joins TRBV28 to TRBJ1-1, with D possibly being TRBD1 (6 bases). Trimming cost V 5 bases and J 3 bases, with 10 bases left between them. Looked up from germline, CDR1 is MDHEN and CDR2 is SYDVKM. This CDR3 is 13 amino acids long. The CDR3 sequence is CASSIYRDTEAFF. DNA of the CDR3: TGTGCCAGCAGTATATACAGGGACACTGAAGCTTTCTTT. The full variable domain, in which reference TRBV28 and TRBJ1-1 provide the parts outside the CDR3, is DVKVTQSSRYLVKRTGEKVFLECVQDMDHENMFWYRQDPGLGLRLIYFSYDVKMKEKGDIPEGYSVSREKKERFSLILESASTNQTSMYLCASSIYRDTEAFFGQGTRLTVV.